These 3 T cell receptor beta chains originate from one sample sequenced in a study of control samples from healthy donors and cancer patients. Using immunoSEQ multiplex PCR, the repertoire was profiled, and TCRdb retains in-frame clones only, with some absent. The sample lists 77,000 or so clones, about nine tenths occurring once. Sequencing was carried out using blood. The receptors shown here come from a man aged 25 to 40 in good health.

The rearrangement uses TRBV29-1 and TRBJ1-2; D is uncertain. The length of the CDR3 is 13 residues. V was cut by 7 bases and J by 2 bases, with 14 bases left in between. Germline values: CDR1 SQVTM, CDR2 ANQGSEA. The chain's CDR3 is CSAVTTENYGYTF. CDR3 DNA: TGCAGCGCCGTTACCACAGAGAACTATGGCTACACCTTC.

The CDR3 DNA reads TGTGCCAGCAGTTTAACAGGGGCCCACGAGCAGTACTTC. As protein: CASSLTGAHEQYF. The chain combines TRBV27 with TRBJ2-7; 7 bases map to TRBD1. CDR3 size: 13 residues. The V gene's germline CDR1 is MNHEY and CDR2 SMNVEV (reference sequence). After removal of 2 bases from V and 5 bases from J, the junction contained 3 bases not matched to a gene.

V usage is TRBV3-1 (or the pseudogene TRBV3-2) and J usage is TRBJ2-7; D is perhaps TRBD2 (5 bases). The CDR3 consists of 14 residues. Germline values: CDR1 LGHDT, CDR2 YNNKEL (reference sequence). V dropped 4 bases and J dropped 4 bases, with 14 bases sitting between them. The CDR3 DNA reads as TGTGCCAGCAGCCCGGACGGAGGTGCTTACGAGCAGTACTTC. Translation gives CASSPDGGAYEQYF.